This T cell receptor (beta chain) is drawn from a study of blood T cell repertoires in COVID-19. Study context: Collection of acute and convalescent COVID-19 samples took place in the United States, Italy and Spain. T cells, B-cell-depleted T cells, or PBMCs provided the cDNA or gDNA that served as material.

The J segment lost 7 bases and the V segment lost 5 bases, leaving 4 bases of the junction unmatched. The CDR3 has 13 amino acids. There are a few counts of this clone. As processed by the authors: Reference gene primer amplification gave estimated nucleated cell counts. TCRdb keeps only in-frame clones here, not all; method: immunoSEQ multiplex PCR. V and J calls and clone size are given by that table; D and trimming were obtained from the DNA. The table has around 160,000 clones, 81% seen once. The chain combines TRBV12-3 or TRBV12-4 with TRBJ1-2, with TRBD1 matching 10 bases. Sample: peripheral blood. The sequence was collected from a man aged 55-75 years with active or convalescent COVID-19. For the CDR3, the DNA is TGTGCCAGCAGTCTGGACAGGGGGGTTGGCTACACCTTC. It translates to CASSLDRGVGYTF.